The clone carrying this T cell receptor (beta chain) appeared a single time. This record comes from a study of spatial heterogeneity in lung cancer. In the study overall: The count of detected beta-chain sequences consistently exceeded that of alpha-chain sequences.

CDR1 and CDR2 (germline): MDHEN, SYDVKM. Trimming removed 8 bases at V and 4 bases at J, with 13 bases between. CDR3 length: 13 amino acids. Time point noted: blood at routine non-recurrence follow-up after resection. Unsorted whole RNA from tumor, nontumor lung or frozen PBMC underwent sequencing. MiXCR was run by TCRdb on the 5' RACE reads, yielding one entry per CDR3 protein. The sample holds about 10,000 distinct CDR3 sequences; under 30% are singletons and the top ten take less than 5%. This sequence joins TRBV28 and TRBJ2-3; D is unclear. This TCR came from a female donor with early-stage non-small cell lung cancer. The sample was PBMCs, taken at follow-up. In nucleotides, the CDR3 is TGTGCCAGCTTACGGCATAGCTCAGATACGCAGTATTTT. Translated: CASLRHSSDTQYF.